This T cell receptor beta chain was sequenced for a study of blood T cell repertoires in COVID-19. Study overall: The origin of the acute and convalescent COVID-19 samples was the United States, Italy and Spain. T cells, B-cell-depleted T cells, or PBMCs supplied cDNA or gDNA.

In the original analysis: Counts of nucleated cells, estimated from reference gene primer amplification, were obtained. Only in-frame clones appear in the TCRdb table, and some are missing; sequencing was by immunoSEQ multiplex PCR. D and trimming were read from the DNA, whereas the V and J calls and clone size are those reported in that table. Here the sample spans under 300,000 clones, about four fifths being singletons. The CDR3 contains 13 residues. Germline-derived CDR1 and CDR2 are KGHSH and LQKENI. V was trimmed by 0 bases and J by 8 bases, leaving 10 bases between them. This TCR derives from a man younger than 40 who had recovered from COVID-19. The chain employs TRBV18 and TRBJ2-5; D is ambiguous. Sequencing was done on a sample of peripheral blood. The CDR3 loop reads CASSPPAPGTQYF. The CDR3 nucleotides read TGTGCCAGCTCACCACCGGCCCCGGGTACCCAGTACTTC.